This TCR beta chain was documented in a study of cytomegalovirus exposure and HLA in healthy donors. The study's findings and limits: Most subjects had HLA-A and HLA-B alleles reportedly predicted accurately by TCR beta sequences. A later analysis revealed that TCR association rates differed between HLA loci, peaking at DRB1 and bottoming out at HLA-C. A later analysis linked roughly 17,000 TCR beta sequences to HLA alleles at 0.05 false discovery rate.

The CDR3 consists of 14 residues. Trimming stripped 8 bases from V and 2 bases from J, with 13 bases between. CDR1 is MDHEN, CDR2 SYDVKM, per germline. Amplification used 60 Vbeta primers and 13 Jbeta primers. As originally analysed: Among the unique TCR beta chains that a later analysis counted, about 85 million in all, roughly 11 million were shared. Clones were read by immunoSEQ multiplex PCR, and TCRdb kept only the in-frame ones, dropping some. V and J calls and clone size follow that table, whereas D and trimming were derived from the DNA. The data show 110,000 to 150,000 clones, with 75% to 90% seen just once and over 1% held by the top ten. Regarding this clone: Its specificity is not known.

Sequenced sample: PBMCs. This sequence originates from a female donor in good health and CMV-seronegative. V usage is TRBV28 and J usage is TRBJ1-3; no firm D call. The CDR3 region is CASAGPGTGNTIYF. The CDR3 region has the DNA TGTGCCAGCGCGGGTCCGGGTACTGGAAACACCATATATTTT. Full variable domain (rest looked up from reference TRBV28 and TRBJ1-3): DVKVTQSSRYLVKRTGEKVFLECVQDMDHENMFWYRQDPGLGLRLIYFSYDVKMKEKGDIPEGYSVSREKKERFSLILESASTNQTSMYLCASAGPGTGNTIYFGEGSWLTVV.